The rows below give T cell receptor beta chains drawn from one sample of a study of identical twins. TCRdb ran MiXCR on the 5' RACE reads and lists one entry per CDR3 protein. The data contain 120,000 to 150,000 distinct CDR3 sequences, under 4.5% of them singletons. The specimen sequenced was memory T cells sorted from blood. These receptors all stem from a man between 18 and 35 years old in good health. Each CDR3 is given with its conserved first and last residue. The D gene is left open where the match is weak. Size is omitted from some rows. Given values are once, few, many or a class for expanded clones.

clone_size: few; d_call: TRBD1; v_call: TRBV14; j_call: TRBJ2-7; cdr3_aa: CASSPTGGGIYEQYF; cdr3_nt: TGTGCCAGCAGCCCGACAGGGGGCGGAATCTACGAGCAGTACTTC
clone_size: many; d_call: NA; v_call: TRBV20-1; j_call: TRBJ1-5; cdr3_aa: CSARGDNQPQHF; cdr3_nt: TGCAGTGCTAGAGGGGACAATCAGCCCCAGCATTTT
clone_size: many; d_call: NA; v_call: TRBV6-5; j_call: TRBJ2-1; cdr3_aa: CASSSGSLGINEQFF; cdr3_nt: TGTGCCAGCAGTTCTGGGTCACTAGGGATCAATGAGCAGTTCTTC
clone_size: NA; d_call: NA; v_call: TRBV5-1; j_call: TRBJ2-5; cdr3_aa: CASSLGRVETQYF; cdr3_nt: TGCGCCAGCAGCTTGGGCAGGGTAGAGACCCAGTACTTC
clone_size: many; d_call: TRBD1; v_call: TRBV5-1; j_call: TRBJ1-2; cdr3_aa: CASSLASGGNYGYTF; cdr3_nt: TGCGCCAGCAGCTTGGCCTCAGGGGGAAACTATGGCTACACCTTC
clone_size: many; d_call: NA; v_call: TRBV5-6; j_call: TRBJ2-5; cdr3_aa: CASSGPEQGQETQYF; cdr3_nt: TGTGCCAGCAGCGGGCCCGAACAGGGCCAAGAGACCCAGTACTTC
clone_size: many; d_call: NA; v_call: TRBV7-2; j_call: TRBJ2-1; cdr3_aa: CASSLLFGGSYNEQFF; cdr3_nt: TGTGCCAGCAGCTTACTGTTCGGAGGCTCCTACAATGAGCAGTTCTTC
clone_size: NA; d_call: NA; v_call: TRBV19; j_call: TRBJ2-3; cdr3_aa: CASSTNQVSDTQYF; cdr3_nt: TGTGCCAGTAGTACCAATCAGGTTTCAGATACGCAGTATTTT
clone_size: many; d_call: NA; v_call: TRBV10-3; j_call: TRBJ1-6; cdr3_aa: CALRGSPNSPLHF; cdr3_nt: TGTGCCCTTCGGGGCAGCCCGAATTCACCCCTCCACTTT
clone_size: many; d_call: TRBD1; v_call: TRBV6-2/TRBV6-3; j_call: TRBJ2-7; cdr3_aa: CASSRNTGGASGQYF; cdr3_nt: TGTGCCAGCAGTCGAAATACAGGGGGCGCCTCGGGTCAGTACTTC
clone_size: many; d_call: NA; v_call: TRBV12-3/TRBV12-4; j_call: TRBJ2-3; cdr3_aa: CASSFFSDTQYF; cdr3_nt: TGTGCCAGCAGTTTCTTCTCGGATACGCAGTATTTT
clone_size: many; d_call: NA; v_call: TRBV7-9; j_call: TRBJ1-1; cdr3_aa: CASSSRELNTEAFF; cdr3_nt: TGTGCCAGCAGCTCCAGGGAATTGAACACTGAAGCTTTCTTT
clone_size: few; d_call: TRBD2; v_call: TRBV10-3; j_call: TRBJ2-2; cdr3_aa: CAISPSGYTGELFF; cdr3_nt: TGTGCCATCTCTCCTAGCGGGTACACCGGGGAGCTGTTTTTT
clone_size: many; d_call: NA; v_call: TRBV12-3/TRBV12-4; j_call: TRBJ2-2; cdr3_aa: CATRRRSANTGELFF; cdr3_nt: TGTGCCACCCGACGCAGGAGCGCGAACACCGGGGAGCTGTTTTTT
clone_size: many; d_call: TRBD1; v_call: TRBV7-8; j_call: TRBJ1-1; cdr3_aa: CASTFPGQGDTEAFF; cdr3_nt: TGTGCCAGCACCTTCCCGGGACAGGGGGACACTGAAGCTTTCTTT
clone_size: many; d_call: NA; v_call: TRBV11-2; j_call: TRBJ1-1; cdr3_aa: CASSESRGGNTEAFF; cdr3_nt: TGTGCCAGCAGCGAAAGTCGGGGTGGGAACACTGAAGCTTTCTTT
clone_size: many; d_call: NA; v_call: TRBV6-1; j_call: TRBJ2-2; cdr3_aa: CASRPVPGLLNTGELFF; cdr3_nt: TGTGCCAGCAGACCCGTCCCGGGACTCCTGAACACCGGGGAGCTGTTTTTT
clone_size: many; d_call: TRBD1; v_call: TRBV5-1; j_call: TRBJ2-1; cdr3_aa: CASSRTGTGGDNEQFF; cdr3_nt: TGCGCCAGCAGCAGAACCGGGACAGGGGGAGACAATGAGCAGTTCTTC
clone_size: many; d_call: TRBD1; v_call: TRBV5-1; j_call: TRBJ1-6; cdr3_aa: CASSFGTEYNSPLHF; cdr3_nt: TGCGCCAGCAGCTTTGGGACAGAGTATAATTCACCCCTCCACTTT
clone_size: many; d_call: TRBD1; v_call: TRBV3-1; j_call: TRBJ2-5; cdr3_aa: CASSQVATGEGETQYF; cdr3_nt: TGTGCCAGCAGCCAAGTTGCGACAGGGGAAGGAGAGACCCAGTACTTC
clone_size: many; d_call: TRBD1; v_call: TRBV24-1; j_call: TRBJ2-2; cdr3_aa: CATSDTGGTAGELFF; cdr3_nt: TGTGCCACCAGTGATACAGGGGGCACGGCCGGGGAGCTGTTTTTT
clone_size: few; d_call: TRBD1; v_call: TRBV7-9; j_call: TRBJ2-3; cdr3_aa: CASSPRDRGADTQYF; cdr3_nt: TGTGCCAGCAGCCCACGGGACAGGGGTGCAGATACGCAGTATTTT
clone_size: NA; d_call: NA; v_call: TRBV2; j_call: TRBJ1-2; cdr3_aa: CASRLGNLKFDGYTF; cdr3_nt: TGTGCCAGCAGATTAGGGAACCTTAAATTTGATGGCTACACCTTC
clone_size: many; d_call: TRBD2; v_call: TRBV27; j_call: TRBJ2-7; cdr3_aa: CASSLTSGRRNEQYF; cdr3_nt: TGTGCCAGCAGTTTAACTAGCGGGAGGCGCAACGAGCAGTACTTC
clone_size: many; d_call: NA; v_call: TRBV4-1; j_call: TRBJ2-3; cdr3_aa: CASSQDGLRTDTQYF; cdr3_nt: TGCGCCAGCAGCCAAGATGGACTTCGCACAGATACGCAGTATTTT
clone_size: many; d_call: NA; v_call: TRBV6-5; j_call: TRBJ2-5; cdr3_aa: CASSYTRAQETQYF; cdr3_nt: TGTGCCAGCAGTTACACCAGAGCGCAAGAGACCCAGTACTTC
clone_size: many; d_call: TRBD2; v_call: TRBV10-3; j_call: TRBJ2-1; cdr3_aa: CAISENVAGVNEQFF; cdr3_nt: TGTGCCATCAGTGAGAATGTAGCGGGGGTCAATGAGCAGTTCTTC
clone_size: many; d_call: TRBD1; v_call: TRBV20-1; j_call: TRBJ1-5; cdr3_aa: CSATGQGDSQPQHF; cdr3_nt: TGCAGTGCTACGGGACAGGGGGATAGTCAGCCCCAGCATTTT
clone_size: many; d_call: NA; v_call: TRBV7-8; j_call: TRBJ2-5; cdr3_aa: CASSVQGPQETQYF; cdr3_nt: TGTGCCAGCAGCGTACAGGGACCCCAAGAGACCCAGTACTTC
clone_size: many; d_call: NA; v_call: TRBV18; j_call: TRBJ1-1; cdr3_aa: CASSPSLDRNTEAFF; cdr3_nt: TGTGCCAGCTCACCAAGCCTGGACAGGAACACTGAAGCTTTCTTT
clone_size: many; d_call: TRBD1; v_call: TRBV6-5; j_call: TRBJ1-1; cdr3_aa: CASSYSWDRGTEAFF; cdr3_nt: TGTGCCAGCAGTTACTCATGGGACAGGGGAACTGAAGCTTTCTTT
clone_size: many; d_call: NA; v_call: TRBV29-1; j_call: TRBJ2-4; cdr3_aa: CSVEENNLAKNIQYF; cdr3_nt: TGCAGCGTTGAAGAGAACAACCTAGCCAAAAACATTCAGTACTTC
clone_size: many; d_call: NA; v_call: TRBV12-3/TRBV12-4; j_call: TRBJ2-2; cdr3_aa: CASSLGSLTSGRGRELFF; cdr3_nt: TGTGCCAGCAGTTTAGGATCTCTAACGTCGGGGAGAGGCCGGGAGCTGTTTTTT
clone_size: few; d_call: TRBD1; v_call: TRBV2; j_call: TRBJ1-1; cdr3_aa: CASSLGQGGITEAFF; cdr3_nt: TGTGCCAGCAGTTTGGGACAGGGGGGAATCACTGAAGCTTTCTTT
clone_size: many; d_call: NA; v_call: TRBV12-3/TRBV12-4; j_call: TRBJ2-5; cdr3_aa: CASSTQRETQYF; cdr3_nt: TGTGCCAGCAGCACCCAGAGGGAGACCCAGTACTTC
clone_size: few; d_call: NA; v_call: TRBV6-2/TRBV6-3; j_call: TRBJ2-1; cdr3_aa: CASRPGSPNYNEQFF; cdr3_nt: TGTGCCAGCAGACCCGGGAGTCCCAATTACAATGAGCAGTTCTTC